Reported below is one T cell receptor (beta chain). This receptor's antigen is unknown. There are no base qualities to consult, and no much larger clone falls within one base. Each donor gave one peripheral blood draw, approximately 110 mL on average, collected into heparinised tubes. Using a panel that included CD45RO, CCR7, CD25, CD127, CD95 and CD27, naive, central memory, regulatory and stem cell-like memory CD4+ T cells were sorted on a BD FACSAria II. Purity was above 95% for every sorted population. Right away, PBMCs were isolated by Lymphoprep density gradient centrifugation and were stained directly, with no culture step. Samples were stained and sorted in pairs, with one healthy donor and one patient per experiment, so that batch effects were minimized. V was cut back by 0 bases and J by 5 bases, leaving a gap of 17 bases between them. From cysteine to phenylalanine, the CDR3 is 16 amino acids long. The only DNA kept is the CDR3, 48 bases in frame from the first base. CDR1 SGDLS and CDR2 YYNGEE are derived from the germline V gene.

The High Capacity cDNA Reverse Transcription Kit was used to reverse transcribe all of the isolated RNA, meaning that expressed TCRB transcripts were what got sequenced. Naive, central memory and regulatory T cell samples underwent deep immunoSEQ sequencing, averaging about 3.57 million total reads per sample. After sorted cells were lysed in RLT buffer, RNA was extracted with DNase-treated RNeasy Micro or Mini kits, with the choice depending on cell number. Each cell subset was processed separately to prevent cross-contamination, with patient and healthy donor samples processed together. TCRB sequences were amplified from cDNA with the immunoSEQ multiplex PCR, producing 87-bp fragments spanning the CDR3 region. Amplicons were sequenced on the Illumina HiSeq platform. The published analysis was carried out like this. PCR bias was corrected computationally using synthetic template baselines, and reads within Hamming distance 2 were collapsed, with unmergeable singletons discarded. Reads were aligned against IMGT so that V, D and J genes, CDR3 length and insertions or deletions at six rearrangement sites could be assigned. Within each subset, clonotype counts were normalized to the number of sorted cells before true diversity and Gini coefficients were calculated with the tcR R package. The overlap coefficient, calculated on TCRB nucleotide sequences, was used to quantify repertoire sharing. Out-of-frame TCRB sequences from naive cells were analyzed to stand in for the pre-selection repertoire. The source is immuneACCESS, and TCRdb retained only in-frame sequences with V and J called. Part of the clones is not carried over; for the studies checked, unresolved V genes explain less than half of this, and the remainder is unexplained. The V and J calls and the clone size are those of that table, but D and trimming were determined from the DNA. The sample records roughly 730,000 clones, 13% of which are singletons. In total, the top ten clones hold about 0.02% of the sample.

The data were obtained in a study of beta chain features in type 1 diabetes (dated by TCRdb to between 2017 and 2018). Looking at the study overall: No differences in mean age, gender distribution, total cell number or subset yield were found between patients and healthy donors. A total of 107,917,701 sorted cells were examined across all samples, and the number of cells per subset was strongly correlated with RNA yield. The study compared the TCRB repertoires of sorted circulating CD4+ T cell subsets in recently diagnosed type 1 diabetes patients with those in matched healthy donors. Regulatory and stem cell-like memory subsets were isolated from only 8 patients and about eight healthy donors, whereas naive and central memory subsets came from all 28 donors. Broader findings and caveats from the paper: PCR might favor shorter templates, but patient and control samples were amplified and corrected together, so any skew would affect both groups equally. Because small numbers of individuals were included in the HLA sub-analyses, any influence of HLA type on TCRB rearrangement was left unresolved. Because cDNA was sequenced instead of genomic DNA, activated cells with high expression could be over-represented, although the groups did not differ in activation or CD3 levels. At VDJ recombination sites, patients with type 1 diabetes made fewer insertions and deleted more nucleotides, a pattern implying thymic rearrangement abnormalities. Naive, central memory and regulatory TCRB repertoires appeared to be more alike among patients than among healthy donors. Type 1 diabetes patients showed a moderate but significant shortening of TCRB CDR3 length in all four CD4+ subsets.

This receptor chain uses TRBV9 and TRBJ1-2; no D gene can be assigned with confidence. The clonotype was recovered from a man aged 18 to 35 with type 1 diabetes. The specimen sequenced was naive CD4+ T cells from blood. The intended sense of this specimen's cell subset or site label: true naive CD4+ T cells. The nucleotide sequence is given as TGTGCCAGCAGCGTAGGGGCCCCAAGGGAGGGTTATGGCTACACCTTC. The encoded protein is CASSVGAPREGYGYTF.